The sequence of this TCR beta chain was determined in a study of liver allograft versus peripheral blood T cells. Across the whole study: Transplanted livers held T cell receptor repertoires, and these were compared with repertoires in recipients' peripheral blood.

V lost 6 bases, J lost 6 bases, and 10 bases stayed unmatched. CDR1 is KGHSH, CDR2 LQKENI, per germline. The CDR3 runs 16 residues. TCRdb reanalysed the reads using MiXCR and keeps one entry per CDR3 protein. The table has around 13,000 distinct CDR3 sequences, under 30% seen once. V is TRBV18 and J is TRBJ1-6; 8 nucleotides match TRBD1. The TCR comes from a human patient who had a liver transplant. The T cells may come from the graft donor. This CDR3 reads CASSPTGGTTNSPLHF. The DNA of the CDR3 is TGTGCCAGCTCTCCAACAGGGGGAACTACTAATTCACCCCTCCACTTT.